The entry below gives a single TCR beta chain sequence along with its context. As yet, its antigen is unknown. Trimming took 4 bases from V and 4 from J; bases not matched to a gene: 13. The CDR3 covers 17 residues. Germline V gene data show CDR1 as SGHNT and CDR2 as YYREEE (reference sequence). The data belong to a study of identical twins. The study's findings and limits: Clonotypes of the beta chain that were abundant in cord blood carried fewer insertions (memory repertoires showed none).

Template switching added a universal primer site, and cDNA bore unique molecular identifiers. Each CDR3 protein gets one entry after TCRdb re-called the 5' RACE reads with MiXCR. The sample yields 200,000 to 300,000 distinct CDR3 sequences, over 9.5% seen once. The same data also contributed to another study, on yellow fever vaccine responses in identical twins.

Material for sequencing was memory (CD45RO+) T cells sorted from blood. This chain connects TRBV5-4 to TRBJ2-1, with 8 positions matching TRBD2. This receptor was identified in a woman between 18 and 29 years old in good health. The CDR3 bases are TGTGCCAGCAGCACGGGGGGGGGAAGAGGGGCTTACAATGAGCAGTTCTTC. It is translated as CASSTGGGRGAYNEQFF.